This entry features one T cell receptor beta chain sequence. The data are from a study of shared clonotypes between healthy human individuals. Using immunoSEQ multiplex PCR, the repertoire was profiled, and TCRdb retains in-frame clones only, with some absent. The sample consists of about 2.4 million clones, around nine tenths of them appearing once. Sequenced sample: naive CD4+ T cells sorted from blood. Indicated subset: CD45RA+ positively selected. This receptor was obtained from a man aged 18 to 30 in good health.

The CDR3 region is CASSRQGGYTF. The CDR3 DNA sequence: TGTGCCAGCTCCAGACAAGGTGGCTACACCTTC. This sequence joins TRBV28 and TRBJ1-2, with D unresolved. The CDR3 consists of 11 residues. V shed 8 bases and J shed 7 bases, with 11 bases lying between them. CDR1 is MDHEN and CDR2 is SYDVKM in the germline V gene.